This TCR beta chain is from a study of cytomegalovirus exposure and HLA in healthy donors. Overall study findings and caveats: By HLA locus, TCR association rates varied in a later analysis, with DRB1 showing the most and HLA-C the fewest. Most TCR beta V segments were productive about 90% or about 30% of the time in an earlier analysis. Among the CMV-associated chains, a few were confirmed in vitro as specific for CMV antigens. According to a later analysis, most TCR beta chains associated with CMV appeared HLA-restricted.

This clone was seen a few times. What it binds is unknown. This PCR relied on a set of 60 Vbeta primers and 13 Jbeta primers. TCRdb keeps only in-frame clones here, not all; method: immunoSEQ multiplex PCR. This table holds 100,000 to 150,000 clones, around 80% found once. From germline, CDR1 is SGHRS and CDR2 YFSETQ. There are 14 residues in the CDR3. The V segment lost 2 bases and the J segment 1 base; nucleotides outside the gene matches: 2. V usage is TRBV5-1 and J usage is TRBJ1-1; TRBD1 matches at 7 bases. The receptor was derived from a woman in her thirties or forties in good health and CMV-seronegative. Sequenced input: PBMCs. The CDR3 DNA is TGCGCCAGCAGCTTTTCAGGGGGGAACACTGAAGCTTTCTTT. Its translation is CASSFSGGNTEAFF. Filled out from reference TRBV5-1 and TRBJ1-1, the complete variable domain reads KAGVTQTPRYLIKTRGQQVTLSCSPISGHRSVSWYQQTPGQGLQFLFEYFSETQRNKGNFPGRFSGRQFSNSRSEMNVSTLELGDSALYLCASSFSGGNTEAFFGQGTRLTVV.